This T cell receptor beta chain derives from a study of T cell changes during pregnancy in multiple sclerosis. Method: immunoSEQ multiplex PCR; TCRdb's copy keeps in-frame clones and lacks some. The sample holds tens of thousands of clones, approximately 92% seen once. The germline V gene has CDR1 MNHEY and CDR2 SMNVEV (reference sequence). This CDR3 is built from 14 residues. V was pared by 6 bases and J by 0 bases, with 11 bases between. The sequencing here drew on peripheral blood, taken in the second trimester of pregnancy. The chain uses TRBV27 and TRBJ1-2, with D uncertain. The TCR comes from a female donor in good health, enrolled as a control in a pregnancy study. CDR3 sequence reads: CASSSGSSNYGYTF. The CDR3 nucleotides read TGTGCCAGCAGCTCTGGGAGTTCTAACTATGGCTACACCTTC.